These 2 T cell receptor beta chains share one sample of origin, sequenced in a study of breast tumors, draining lymph nodes, adjacent tissues. TCRdb called the multiplex PCR reads again in MiXCR, with one record for every CDR3 protein. This table holds roughly 80,000 distinct CDR3 sequences, 15% to 20% found once. The lymph nodes were axillary draining lymph nodes from breast cancer patients. Sample: axillary lymph node tissue. The receptors were gathered from a female donor with breast cancer. Some clones in this sample may be carry-over from other donors' samples.

This clonotype was recorded at least ten times. The chain couples TRBV10-2 to TRBJ2-7; D is perhaps TRBD2 (5 bases). With 3 bases removed from V and 6 bases from J, the gap between germline ends came to 15 bases. Germline V lookup: CDR1 WSHSY, CDR2 SAAADI. The CDR3 runs 14 residues. CDR3 in amino acids: CASSDRPGKSEQYF. The CDR3 nucleotides read TGCGCCAGCAGTGATCGCCCGGGAAAGAGCGAGCAGTACTTC.

In this sample, this clonotype turned up many times. The V gene is TRBV19, the J gene TRBJ2-3; 10 bases are a match to TRBD2. V lost 4 bases, J lost 6 bases, and 10 bases stayed unmatched. CDR1 and CDR2 (germline): LNHDA, SQIVND (reference sequence). The CDR3 is 16 amino acids. CDR3 sequence: CASSTGGTSASDTQYF. CDR3 DNA sequence: TGTGCCAGTAGTACTGGAGGGACTAGCGCATCCGATACGCAGTATTTT.